Listed below are T cell receptor beta chains from one sample, sequenced in a study of breast tumors, draining lymph nodes, adjacent tissues. TCRdb passed the multiplex PCR reads through MiXCR, listing each CDR3 protein once. The profile shows some 120,000 distinct CDR3 sequences, 15% to 20% of them singletons. The specimen was axillary lymph node tissue. The receptors were sampled from a female donor with breast cancer. Some clones in this sample may be carry-over from other donors' samples. Each CDR3 is given with its conserved first and last residue. The order of the fields is CDR3 DNA, CDR3 protein, J gene, D gene, V gene, clone size. D genes are given only for firm matches. For some rows the clone size is stated as once, few or many, or as a class when expanded; others skip it.

TGTGCCAGCAGCCAAGCTGGGGGACGCAGCTCCTACGAGCAGTACTTC | CASSQAGGRSSYEQYF | TRBJ2-7 | . | TRBV3-1 | many
TGTGCCAGCAGCTCATTTAGCGGGTCCCAAGAGACCCAGTACTTC | CASSSFSGSQETQYF | TRBJ2-5 | TRBD2 | TRBV7-8 | many
TGTGCCAGCAGGCCAGCGGGACAGGGTGGACAGCCCCAGCATTTT | CASRPAGQGGQPQHF | TRBJ1-5 | TRBD1 | TRBV6-5 | many
TGTGCCAGCAGCCCAGCGGGGGGGCCAGGCACCGGGGAGCTGTTTTTT | CASSPAGGPGTGELFF | TRBJ2-2 | TRBD2 | TRBV9 | .
TGTGCCAGCAGCGTATTGGGGGGCACAGATACGCAGTATTTT | CASSVLGGTDTQYF | TRBJ2-3 | . | TRBV9 | many
TGTGCCAGCAGAACTAGCGGACAAGAGACCCAGTACTTC | CASRTSGQETQYF | TRBJ2-5 | TRBD2 | TRBV28 | .
TGTGCCAGCAGCGTAATGGGAAACACCGGGGAGCTGTTTTTT | CASSVMGNTGELFF | TRBJ2-2 | . | TRBV7-9 | many
TGTGCCAGCAGCAGACAGGGGCATACGCAGTATTTT | CASSRQGHTQYF | TRBJ2-3 | TRBD1 | TRBV6-1 | many
TGTGCCAGCAGCCAAGGCGGGACTAGCGGGATTTCGGTCCCGTTCTTC | CASSQGGTSGISVPFF | TRBJ2-1 | TRBD2 | TRBV4-2 | many
TGTGCCAGCAGGGGTATAGGGACAGGGGTAGCCGAGCAGTACTTC | CASRGIGTGVAEQYF | TRBJ2-7 | TRBD1 | TRBV27 | many
TGTGCCAGCAGTTACGACGGATCGAGCTCCTACAATGAGCAGTTCTTC | CASSYDGSSSYNEQFF | TRBJ2-1 | . | TRBV6-2/TRBV6-3 | many
TGTGCCAGCACCATGGGGGGGCAGTTCTATAGCAATCAGCCCCAGCATTTT | CASTMGGQFYSNQPQHF | TRBJ1-5 | . | TRBV7-6 | .
TGCGCCAGCAGCTCGGGACAGATTAATGAAAAACTGTTTTTT | CASSSGQINEKLFF | TRBJ1-4 | TRBD1 | TRBV5-1 | many
TGTGCCATCAGTGAAGGGTCAACTAATGAAAAACTGTCTTTT | CAISEGSTNEKLSF | TRBJ1-4 | . | TRBV10-3 | few
TGTGCCAGCAGCCCCCGGCCAGGGTATTTAAACTATGGCTACACCTTC | CASSPRPGYLNYGYTF | TRBJ1-2 | . | TRBV6-2/TRBV6-3 | .
TGCGCCAGCAGTATCTGGGACGCCACGTCCTACGAGCAGTACTTC | CASSIWDATSYEQYF | TRBJ2-7 | . | TRBV10-2 | many
TGCGCCAGCAGCCTGCTTGGACAGCAGAGTAATGAAAAACTGTTTTTT | CASSLLGQQSNEKLFF | TRBJ1-4 | . | TRBV4-1 | many
TGTGCCAGCAGCTCCCCCCCCTCACAGGGTCAACAGACCCAGTACTTC | CASSSPPSQGQQTQYF | TRBJ2-5 | . | TRBV7-6 | .
TGCGCCAGCAGCTCTGGGACAGGAACCTTCTCCTACGAGCAGCACTTC | CASSSGTGTFSYEQHF | TRBJ2-7 | TRBD1 | TRBV5-1 | .
TGTGCCAGCAGCTTCTCAGGAGGGTCGGGGGAGCTGTTTTTT | CASSFSGGSGELFF | TRBJ2-2 | . | TRBV11-2 | many
TGTGCTAGCAGCCCATCTTACGCTAGCGCAGATACGCAGTATTTT | CASSPSYASADTQYF | TRBJ2-3 | . | TRBV7-7 | many
TGTGCCAGCAGGGGCAGCGGTGGCAATGAGCAGTTCTTC | CASRGSGGNEQFF | TRBJ2-1 | . | TRBV6-1 | many
TGTGCCAGCAGCTTGTGGCCCGGGACTGGAAGGAGCTCCTATAATTCACCCCTCCACTTT | CASSLWPGTGRSSYNSPLHF | TRBJ1-6 | . | TRBV5-6 | many
TGTGCCAGCAGCTTACCGGGGGCAGGAAACATTCAGTACTTC | CASSLPGAGNIQYF | TRBJ2-4 | . | TRBV5-8 | .
TGTGCCAGCAGCCAAGATAGAAAGGGCTCGCAGCCCCAGCATTTT | CASSQDRKGSQPQHF | TRBJ1-5 | . | TRBV4-2 | many
TGTGCCAGCAGCTTAATCCCCCTAAGTACTCAAGATGGCTACACCTTC | CASSLIPLSTQDGYTF | TRBJ1-2 | . | TRBV7-2 | many
TGTGCCAGCGGGGGACAGGGAAATCAGCCCCAGCATTTT | CASGGQGNQPQHF | TRBJ1-5 | TRBD1 | TRBV28 | few
TGTGCCAGCAGCTTCCCAGGGACCCAAGAGACCCAGTACTTC | CASSFPGTQETQYF | TRBJ2-5 | . | TRBV7-2 | many
TGCAGTGCCCACACAGGGGGCAATCAGCCCCAGCATTTT | CSAHTGGNQPQHF | TRBJ1-5 | TRBD1 | TRBV20-1 | many
TGTGCCAGCAGCCAGACAGTCAATGAGCAGTTCTTC | CASSQTVNEQFF | TRBJ2-1 | . | TRBV7-9 | many
TGTGCCAGCAGCTTTCCAGCCGGTGGGACTAACAATGAGCAGTTCTTC | CASSFPAGGTNNEQFF | TRBJ2-1 | TRBD2 | TRBV7-9 | many
TGTGCCAGCTGTTTCCAGATAGCCGGGGAGCTGTTTTTT | CASCFQIAGELFF | TRBJ2-2 | . | TRBV6-5 | .
TGCAGTGCTAGAGATTGGGACAGGATGAACACTGAAGCTTTCTTT | CSARDWDRMNTEAFF | TRBJ1-1 | TRBD1 | TRBV20-1 | few
TGTGCCAGCAGCTTGCCAGGGTTTAACTATGGCTACACCTTC | CASSLPGFNYGYTF | TRBJ1-2 | . | TRBV5-6 | many
TGTGCCAGCAGCCTCGGGACAGGGGACTATGGCTACACCTTC | CASSLGTGDYGYTF | TRBJ1-2 | TRBD1 | TRBV5-5 | many
TGTGCCACCAGTGATGTAACAGGGAAATTTGGCAATGAGCAGTTCTTC | CATSDVTGKFGNEQFF | TRBJ2-1 | . | TRBV24-1 | many
TGTGCCAGCAGCTTGGGGGGGCAGGGCACGAGCGAGCAGTACTTC | CASSLGGQGTSEQYF | TRBJ2-7 | . | TRBV11-1 | many
TGCGCCAGCAGCTTGCGGACTAGCGAGTTTTTTGTCACAGATACGCAGTATTTT | CASSLRTSEFFVTDTQYF | TRBJ2-3 | TRBD2 | TRBV5-1 | many
TGTGCCAGCGCCAGGAGGGGGAATAATTCACCCCTCCACTTT | CASARRGNNSPLHF | TRBJ1-6 | . | TRBV19 | many
TGTGCCAGCAGCCAGAGGAAGGGGAGGGGACAAGAGACCCAGTACTTC | CASSQRKGRGQETQYF | TRBJ2-5 | TRBD2 | TRBV3-1 | many
TGCGCCAGCAGAACAACGGACAGAAACAATGAGCAGTTCTTC | CASRTTDRNNEQFF | TRBJ2-1 | . | TRBV5-1 | many
TGCAGTGCTAGTGGGATGGCCTACGAGCAGTACTTC | CSASGMAYEQYF | TRBJ2-7 | . | TRBV20-1 | many
TGTGCCAGCAGCCAAGAATCGGGAACAGGATCCTACGAGCAGTACTTC | CASSQESGTGSYEQYF | TRBJ2-7 | . | TRBV14 | many
TGTGCCAGCAGCTTAGGGACAGGGCGATCCTACGAGCAGTACTTC | CASSLGTGRSYEQYF | TRBJ2-7 | TRBD1 | TRBV7-8 | many
TGCGCCAGCAGCTTGGCCGGGGACAGGGGGAACACTGAAGCTTTCTTT | CASSLAGDRGNTEAFF | TRBJ1-1 | TRBD1 | TRBV5-1 | .
TGTGCCACCCAGGGATCACCCCTCCACTTT | CATQGSPLHF | TRBJ1-6 | . | TRBV24-1 | .
TGTGCCAGCAGTGGGACAGGGGGCTATGGCTACACCTTC | CASSGTGGYGYTF | TRBJ1-2 | TRBD1 | TRBV6-5 | medium-sized
TGTGCCAGCAGTGCAATGACTAGTCATCTTGGGAATGAGCAGTTCTTC | CASSAMTSHLGNEQFF | TRBJ2-1 | . | TRBV25-1 | many
TGTGCCAGCAGTCCGAGGATCTCCTACGAGCAGTACTTC | CASSPRISYEQYF | TRBJ2-7 | . | TRBV12-3/TRBV12-4 | many
TGTGCCAGCAGCCAAGAGGGGGGGGGCAATCAGCCCCAGCATTTT | CASSQEGGGNQPQHF | TRBJ1-5 | . | TRBV3-1 | many
TGTGCCAGCAGCTCGAAAAGATCTGGGGCCAACGTCCTGACTTTC | CASSSKRSGANVLTF | TRBJ2-6 | . | TRBV7-2 | many
TGTGCCACCAGTTGGGGACAGGGGACCACCGGGGAGCTGTTTTTT | CATSWGQGTTGELFF | TRBJ2-2 | TRBD1 | TRBV24-1 | many
TGTGCCAGCACCATTCAGGGATACTATGGCTACACCTTC | CASTIQGYYGYTF | TRBJ1-2 | . | TRBV2 | many
TGTGCCAGCAGCCAAGAAAGCCGGGGGGAGCAGTATTTT | CASSQESRGEQYF | TRBJ2-3 | TRBD2 | TRBV3-1 | .
TGTGCCAGCACCTCTCGGCTAGCGGGAGGCCGGACAGATACGCAGTATTTT | CASTSRLAGGRTDTQYF | TRBJ2-3 | TRBD2 | TRBV6-2/TRBV6-3 | .